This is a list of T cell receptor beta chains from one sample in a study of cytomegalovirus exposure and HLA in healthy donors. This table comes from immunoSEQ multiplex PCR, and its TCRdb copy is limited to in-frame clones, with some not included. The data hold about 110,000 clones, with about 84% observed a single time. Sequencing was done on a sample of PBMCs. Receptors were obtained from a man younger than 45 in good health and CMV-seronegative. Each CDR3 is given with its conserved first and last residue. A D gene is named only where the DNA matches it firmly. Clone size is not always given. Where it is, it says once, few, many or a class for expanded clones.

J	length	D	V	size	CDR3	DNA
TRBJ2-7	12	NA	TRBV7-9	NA	CASSGTGSEQYF	TGTGCCAGCAGCGGTACGGGGAGCGAGCAGTACTTC
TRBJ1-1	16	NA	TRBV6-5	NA	CASSYSRYRRNTEAFF	TGTGCCAGCAGTTACTCGAGGTACCGACGGAACACTGAAGCTTTCTTT
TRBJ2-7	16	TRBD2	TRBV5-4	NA	CASSLVSGRAHYEQYF	TGTGCCAGCAGCTTGGTTAGCGGGAGGGCCCACTACGAGCAGTACTTC
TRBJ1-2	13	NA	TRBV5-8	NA	CASSAQVVYGYTF	TGTGCCAGCAGCGCGCAAGTAGTCTATGGCTACACCTTC
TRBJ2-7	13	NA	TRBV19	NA	CASSIQATYEQYF	TGTGCCAGTAGTATCCAGGCTACCTACGAGCAGTACTTC
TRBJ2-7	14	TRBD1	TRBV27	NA	CASSWGQGTYEQYF	TGTGCCAGCAGTTGGGGACAGGGAACCTACGAGCAGTACTTC
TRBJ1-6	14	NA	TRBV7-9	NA	CASSLDSRNSPLHF	TGTGCCAGCAGCTTAGACAGCCGTAATTCACCCCTCCACTTT
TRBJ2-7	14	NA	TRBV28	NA	CASSKGGAPYEQYF	TGTGCCAGTTCTAAGGGGGGGGCCCCCTACGAGCAGTACTTC
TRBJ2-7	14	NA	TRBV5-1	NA	CASSLLTGSYEQYF	TGCGCCAGCAGCTTGCTGACAGGCAGCTACGAGCAGTACTTC
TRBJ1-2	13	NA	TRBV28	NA	CASSPAVAYGYTF	TGTGCCAGCAGTCCCGCTGTAGCCTATGGCTACACCTTC
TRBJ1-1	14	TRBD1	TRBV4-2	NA	CASKWGQQNTEAFF	TGTGCCAGCAAATGGGGACAGCAGAACACTGAAGCTTTCTTT
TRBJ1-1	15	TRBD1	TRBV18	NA	CASSPSQGANTEAFF	TGTGCCAGCTCACCATCCCAGGGGGCGAACACTGAAGCTTTCTTT
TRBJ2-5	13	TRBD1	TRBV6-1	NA	CASSRTGFETQYF	TGTGCCAGCTCGCGGACAGGTTTTGAGACCCAGTACTTC
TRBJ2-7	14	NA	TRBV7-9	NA	CASTAGNPGGEQYF	TGTGCCAGCACGGCGGGGAACCCGGGCGGCGAGCAGTACTTC
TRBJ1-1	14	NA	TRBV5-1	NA	CASSLKSVNTEAFF	TGCGCCAGCAGCTTGAAGTCAGTGAACACTGAAGCTTTCTTT
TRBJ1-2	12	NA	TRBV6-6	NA	CASTGINYGYTF	TGTGCCAGCACGGGAATTAACTATGGCTACACCTTC
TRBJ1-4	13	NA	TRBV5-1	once	CASREANNEKLFF	TGCGCCAGCAGAGAAGCCAACAATGAAAAACTGTTTTTT
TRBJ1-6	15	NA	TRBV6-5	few	CASSRVSSYNSPLHF	TGTGCCAGCAGTAGAGTGAGCTCCTATAATTCACCCCTCCACTTT
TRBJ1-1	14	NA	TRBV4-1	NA	CASSPSGVKTEAFF	TGCGCCAGCAGCCCTTCGGGGGTAAAGACTGAAGCTTTCTTT
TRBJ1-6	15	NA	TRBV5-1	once	CASSLAEEMNSPLHF	TGCGCCAGCAGCTTGGCCGAGGAGATGAATTCACCCCTCCACTTT
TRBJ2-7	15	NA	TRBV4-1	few	CASSQVEKSSYEQYF	TGCGCCAGCAGCCAAGTTGAGAAGAGCTCCTACGAGCAGTACTTC
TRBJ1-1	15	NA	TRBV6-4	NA	CASRDSSLINTEAFF	TGTGCCAGCAGAGACAGCTCTCTAATAAACACTGAAGCTTTCTTT
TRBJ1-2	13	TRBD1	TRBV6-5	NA	CASRVGQAHGYTF	TGTGCCAGCCGAGTAGGACAGGCCCATGGCTACACCTTC
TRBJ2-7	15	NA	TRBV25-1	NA	CASSEPGPLGDEQYF	TGTGCCAGCAGTGAACCAGGCCCCCTCGGCGACGAGCAGTACTTC
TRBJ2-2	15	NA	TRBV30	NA	CAWSIGAGGTGELFF	TGTGCCTGGAGTATAGGGGCAGGGGGGACCGGGGAGCTGTTTTTT
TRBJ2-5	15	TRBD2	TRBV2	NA	CASGRTSGGQETQYF	TGTGCCAGCGGGAGGACTAGCGGGGGACAAGAGACCCAGTACTTC
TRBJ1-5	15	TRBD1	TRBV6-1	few	CASSERQGTNQPQHF	TGTGCCAGCAGTGAAAGACAGGGGACAAATCAGCCCCAGCATTTT
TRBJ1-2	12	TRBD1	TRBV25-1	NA	CASSLQGVGYTF	TGTGCCAGCAGCCTACAGGGGGTCGGCTACACCTTC
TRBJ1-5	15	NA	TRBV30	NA	CAWTRGQTGDQPQHF	TGTGCCTGGACCAGAGGGCAGACAGGCGATCAGCCCCAGCATTTT
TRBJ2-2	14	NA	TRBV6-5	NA	CASSYGTAGGELFF	TGTGCCAGCAGTTACGGGACAGCGGGTGGGGAGCTGTTTTTT
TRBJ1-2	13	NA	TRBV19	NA	CASSMEGADGYTF	TGTGCCAGTAGTATGGAAGGGGCAGATGGCTACACCTTC
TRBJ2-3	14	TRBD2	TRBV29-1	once	CSVLAGDRTDTQYF	TGCAGCGTTTTAGCGGGAGATCGCACAGATACGCAGTATTTT
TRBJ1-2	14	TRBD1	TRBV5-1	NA	CASSQGGGRDGYTF	TGCGCCAGCAGTCAGGGGGGCGGCCGTGATGGCTACACCTTC
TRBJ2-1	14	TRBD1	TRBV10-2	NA	CASRQGTGQSEQFF	TGCGCCAGCAGGCAAGGGACAGGGCAGAGTGAGCAGTTCTTC
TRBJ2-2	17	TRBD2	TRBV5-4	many	CASSLGLAGANTGELFF	TGTGCCAGCAGCTTAGGACTAGCGGGAGCGAACACCGGGGAGCTGTTTTTT
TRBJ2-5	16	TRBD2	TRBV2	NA	CASSGGLAGGPRAQYF	TGTGCCAGCAGTGGGGGACTAGCGGGGGGCCCCAGGGCCCAGTACTTC
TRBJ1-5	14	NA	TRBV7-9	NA	CASSLAGRSEPQHF	TGTGCCAGCAGCTTAGCGGGGCGTTCGGAGCCCCAGCATTTT
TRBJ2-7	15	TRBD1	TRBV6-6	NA	CASSHLGTGNHEQYF	TGTGCCAGCAGTCACCTCGGGACAGGGAACCACGAGCAGTACTTC
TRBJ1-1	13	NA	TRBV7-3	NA	CASSLDRNTEAFF	TGTGCCAGCAGCCTCGACAGGAACACTGAAGCTTTCTTT
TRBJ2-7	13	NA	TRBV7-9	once	CASSNPGGYEQYF	TGTGCCAGCAGCAATCCCGGCGGCTACGAGCAGTACTTC
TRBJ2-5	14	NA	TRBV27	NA	CASSSHDFQETQYF	TGTGCCAGCAGTTCACACGACTTCCAAGAGACCCAGTACTTC
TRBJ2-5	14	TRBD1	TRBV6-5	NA	CASSDRGRGETQYF	TGTGCCAGCAGTGACAGGGGGCGGGGGGAGACCCAGTACTTC
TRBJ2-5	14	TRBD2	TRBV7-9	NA	CASSLEGLAGAQYF	TGTGCCAGCAGCCTCGAAGGACTCGCGGGGGCCCAGTACTTC
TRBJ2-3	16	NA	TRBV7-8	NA	CASSLARYRNTDTQYF	TGTGCCAGCAGCTTAGCCCGGTACCGAAACACAGATACGCAGTATTTT
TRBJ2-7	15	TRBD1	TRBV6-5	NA	CASSYERTGDYEQYF	TGTGCCAGCAGTTACGAACGGACAGGGGACTACGAGCAGTACTTC
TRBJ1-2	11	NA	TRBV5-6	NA	CASSFRRGYTF	TGTGCCAGCAGCTTTAGGAGAGGCTACACCTTC
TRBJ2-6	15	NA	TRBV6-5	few	CASRRDSPGANVLTF	TGTGCCAGCAGGCGGGACAGCCCTGGGGCCAACGTCCTGACTTTC
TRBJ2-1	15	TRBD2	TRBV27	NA	CASRAGAGGPDEQFF	TGTGCCAGCAGGGCAGGAGCGGGAGGGCCCGATGAGCAGTTCTTC
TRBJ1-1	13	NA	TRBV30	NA	CAWKWQSNTEAFF	TGTGCCTGGAAGTGGCAGTCGAACACTGAAGCTTTCTTT
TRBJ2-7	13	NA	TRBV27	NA	CASTPQGTYEQYF	TGTGCCAGCACCCCTCAGGGGACCTACGAGCAGTACTTC
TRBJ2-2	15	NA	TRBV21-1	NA	CASSRGDREDGELFF	TGTGCCAGCAGCCGGGGGGACAGGGAGGACGGGGAGCTGTTTTTT
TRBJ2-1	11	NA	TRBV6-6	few	CASKTDNEQFF	TGTGCCAGCAAGACTGACAATGAGCAGTTCTTC
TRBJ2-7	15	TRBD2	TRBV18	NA	CASSPPTLRGSEQYF	TGTGCCAGCTCACCACCCACTTTGCGGGGGAGCGAGCAGTACTTC
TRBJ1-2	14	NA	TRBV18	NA	CASSPLDRNYGYTF	TGTGCCAGCTCACCCCTCGACAGAAACTATGGCTACACCTTC
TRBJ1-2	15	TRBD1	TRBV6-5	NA	CASSSGTAYNYGYTF	TGTGCCAGCAGCTCAGGGACAGCGTACAACTATGGCTACACCTTC